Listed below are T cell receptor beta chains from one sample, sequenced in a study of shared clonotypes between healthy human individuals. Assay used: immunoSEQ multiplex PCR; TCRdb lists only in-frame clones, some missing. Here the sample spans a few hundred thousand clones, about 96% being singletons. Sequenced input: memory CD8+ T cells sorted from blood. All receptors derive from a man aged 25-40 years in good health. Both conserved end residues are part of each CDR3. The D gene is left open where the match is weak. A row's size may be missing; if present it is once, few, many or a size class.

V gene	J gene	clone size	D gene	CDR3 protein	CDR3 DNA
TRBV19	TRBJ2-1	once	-	CASSPSGFEQFF	TGTGCCAGTAGTCCCTCAGGGTTTGAGCAGTTCTTC
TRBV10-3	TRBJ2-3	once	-	CAITSTDTQYF	TGTGCCATCACTAGCACAGATACGCAGTATTTT
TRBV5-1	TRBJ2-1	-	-	CASSPGYRDNAYNEQFF	TGCGCCAGCAGCCCAGGGTACCGGGACAACGCCTACAATGAGCAGTTCTTC
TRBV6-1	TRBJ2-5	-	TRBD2	CASSEPLAGEETQYF	TGTGCCAGCAGTGAACCACTAGCGGGAGAAGAGACCCAGTACTTC
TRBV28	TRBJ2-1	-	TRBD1	CASLYRGPSSYNEQFF	TGTGCCAGTTTATACAGGGGGCCCAGCTCCTACAATGAGCAGTTCTTC
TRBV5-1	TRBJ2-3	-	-	CASALRGRTDTQYF	TGCGCCAGCGCCCTGAGGGGGAGGACAGATACGCAGTATTTT
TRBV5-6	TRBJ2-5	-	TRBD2	CASSLRLAGGETQYF	TGTGCCAGCAGCTTGAGACTAGCGGGTGGAGAGACCCAGTACTTC
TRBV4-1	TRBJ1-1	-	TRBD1	CASSQRGTGSTEAFF	TGCGCCAGCAGCCAAAGGGGGACAGGGTCAACTGAAGCTTTCTTT
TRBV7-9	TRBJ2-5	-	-	CASSLIVPPAGADWGTQYF	TGTGCCAGCAGCTTAATTGTCCCCCCGGCAGGGGCGGATTGGGGGACCCAGTACTTC
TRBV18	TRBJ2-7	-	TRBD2	CASSPIATGLDSEQYF	TGTGCCAGCTCACCAATCGCGACGGGACTAGACTCCGAGCAGTACTTC
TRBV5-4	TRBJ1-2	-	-	CASSDVTGSNYGYTF	TGTGCCAGCAGCGATGTAACCGGGTCCAACTATGGCTACACCTTC
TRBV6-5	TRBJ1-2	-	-	CASRDTHYGYTF	TGTGCCAGCAGGGACACACATTATGGCTACACCTTC
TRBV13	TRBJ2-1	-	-	CASSPGSGDEQFF	TGTGCCAGCAGCCCAGGTAGTGGGGATGAGCAGTTCTTC
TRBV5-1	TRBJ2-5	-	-	CASSSNQETQYF	TGCGCCAGCAGCTCAAACCAAGAGACCCAGTACTTC
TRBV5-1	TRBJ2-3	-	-	CASTRKVPDTQYF	TGCGCCAGCACGAGGAAGGTACCAGATACGCAGTATTTT
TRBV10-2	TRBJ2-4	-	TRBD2	CASSESFPPGLGNIQYF	TGCGCCAGCAGTGAGTCGTTCCCCCCGGGACTAGGGAACATTCAGTACTTC
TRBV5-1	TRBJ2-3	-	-	CASSLGVFPQYF	TGCGCCAGCAGCTTAGGGGTATTCCCGCAGTATTTT
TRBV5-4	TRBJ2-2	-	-	CASSVYTGELFF	TGTGCCAGCAGCGTCTACACCGGGGAGCTGTTTTTT
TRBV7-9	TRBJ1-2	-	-	CASSLTGINYGYTF	TGTGCCAGCAGCTTAACAGGGATTAACTATGGCTACACCTTC
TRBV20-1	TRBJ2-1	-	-	CSPGVGEQFF	TGCAGTCCTGGGGTCGGGGAGCAGTTCTTC
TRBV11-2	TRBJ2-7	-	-	CASSLGGPSSYEQYF	TGTGCCAGCAGCTTAGGCGGGCCCAGCTCCTACGAGCAGTACTTC
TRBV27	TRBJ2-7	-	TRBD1	CASSSSGTGTYEQYF	TGTGCCAGCAGTTCGTCCGGGACAGGGACCTACGAGCAGTACTTC
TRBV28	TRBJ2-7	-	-	CASSLWGSASYEQYF	TGTGCCAGCAGTTTATGGGGGTCCGCCTCCTACGAGCAGTACTTC